This T cell receptor beta chain was documented in a study of response to subunit inactivated influenza vaccine. TCRdb passed the RT-PCR reads through MiXCR, listing each CDR3 protein once. The sample has a few hundred thousand distinct CDR3 sequences, approximately 11% seen once. V was clipped by 5 bases and J by 2 bases; unmatched bases: 4. The CDR3 has 13 amino acids. In germline, CDR1 is DFQATT, CDR2 SNEGSKA (reference sequence). The chain carries TRBV20-1 and TRBJ2-7; the match to TRBD1 covers 9 bases. The sequence was collected from a man aged 50-60 years who received an inactivated influenza vaccine. The source material was PBMCs from blood, sampled 45 days after vaccination. In nucleotides, the CDR3 is TGCAGTGCTCGGGACAGGGTCACCTACGAGCAGTACTTC. As protein: CSARDRVTYEQYF.